The TCR beta chain described here comes from a study of CXCR3-negative and CXCR3-positive naive CD8 T cells. Points from the study as a whole: More hydrophobic TRB CDR3s were found in CXCR3-positive naive cells than in CXCR3-negative naive cells. High diversity, comparable across both naive subsets, contrasted with much lower diversity in memory CD8+ cells.

As regards this clonotype: Antigen specificity is unknown.

CDR3 length: 16 residues. TRB cDNA was prepared as libraries by UMI-labeled 5' RACE. TCRdb re-called the 5' RACE reads, yielding one record per CDR3 amino acid sequence without DNA. Its table lists over 55,000 distinct CDR3 sequences. This TCR was sampled from a human donor in good health. Some clones in this sample may be carry-over from other donors' samples. The chain links TRBV21-1 to TRBJ1-3; absent DNA, TCRdb's TRBD1 call cannot be checked. TRBV21-1 represents a pseudogene. Specimen: naive CXCR3+ CD8+ T cells from blood. Subset denoted: CD45RO-CCR7+CD27+CD95- naive CD8+ T cells expressing CXCR3 (TNR3+). Here the CDR3 reads CASSKAVQDGGNTIYF.